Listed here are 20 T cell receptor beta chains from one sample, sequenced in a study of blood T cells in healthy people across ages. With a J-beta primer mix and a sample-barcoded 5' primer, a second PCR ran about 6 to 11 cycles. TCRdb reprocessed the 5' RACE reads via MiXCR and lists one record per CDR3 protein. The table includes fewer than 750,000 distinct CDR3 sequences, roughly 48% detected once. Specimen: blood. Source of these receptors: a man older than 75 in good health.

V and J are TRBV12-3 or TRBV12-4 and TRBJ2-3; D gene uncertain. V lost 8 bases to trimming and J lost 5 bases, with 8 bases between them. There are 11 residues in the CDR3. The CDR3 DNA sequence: TGTGCCAGCGGGGTTGGAGATACGCAGTATTTT. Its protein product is CASGVGDTQYF.

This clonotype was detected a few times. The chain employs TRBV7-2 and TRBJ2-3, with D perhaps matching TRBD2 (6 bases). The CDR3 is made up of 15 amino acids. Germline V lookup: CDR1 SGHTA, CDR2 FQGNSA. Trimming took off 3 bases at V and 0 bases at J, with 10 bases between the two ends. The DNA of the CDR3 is TGTGCCAGCAGCTTCTTAAGCGGGAGCACAGATACGCAGTATTTT. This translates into CASSFLSGSTDTQYF.

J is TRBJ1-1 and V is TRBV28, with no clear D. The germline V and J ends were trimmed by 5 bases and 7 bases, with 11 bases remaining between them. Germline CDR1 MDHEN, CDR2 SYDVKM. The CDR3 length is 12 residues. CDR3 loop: CASSTRPLEAFF. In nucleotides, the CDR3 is TGTGCCAGCAGTACACGGCCCCTTGAAGCTTTCTTT.

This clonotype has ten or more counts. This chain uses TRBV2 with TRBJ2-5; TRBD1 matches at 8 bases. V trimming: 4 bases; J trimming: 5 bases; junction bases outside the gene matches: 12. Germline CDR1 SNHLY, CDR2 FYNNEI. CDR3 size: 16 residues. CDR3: CASSGVRGQGSETQYF. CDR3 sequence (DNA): TGTGCCAGCAGTGGAGTGAGAGGACAGGGATCGGAGACCCAGTACTTC.

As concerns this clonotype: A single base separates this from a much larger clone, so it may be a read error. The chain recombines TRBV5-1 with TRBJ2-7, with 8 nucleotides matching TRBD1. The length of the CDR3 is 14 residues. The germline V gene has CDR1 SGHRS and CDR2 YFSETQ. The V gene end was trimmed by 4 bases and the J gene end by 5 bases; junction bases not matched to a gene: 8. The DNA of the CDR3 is TGCGCCAGCAGCGCCGGACAGGGTGAGCACGAGCAGTACTTC. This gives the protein CASSAGQGEHEQYF.

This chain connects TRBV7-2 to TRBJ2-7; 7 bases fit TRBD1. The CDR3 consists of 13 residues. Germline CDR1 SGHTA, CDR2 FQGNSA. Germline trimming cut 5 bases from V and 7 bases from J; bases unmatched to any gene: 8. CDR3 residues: CASSGRQGREQYF. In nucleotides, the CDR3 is TGTGCCAGCAGCGGTCGACAGGGCCGGGAGCAGTACTTC. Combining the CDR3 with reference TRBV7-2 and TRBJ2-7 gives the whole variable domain GAGVSQSPSNKVTEKGKDVELRCDPISGHTALYWYRQSLGQGLEFLIYFQGNSAPDKSGLPSDRFSAERTGGSVSTLTIQRTQQEDSAVYLCASSGRQGREQYFGPGTRLTVT.

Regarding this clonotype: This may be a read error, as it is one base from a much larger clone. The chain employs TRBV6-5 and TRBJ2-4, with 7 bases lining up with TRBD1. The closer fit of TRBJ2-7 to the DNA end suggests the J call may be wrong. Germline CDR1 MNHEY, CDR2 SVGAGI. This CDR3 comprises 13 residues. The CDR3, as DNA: TGTGCCGGCAGGCTCACAGGGGCCTACGAGCAGTACTTC. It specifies CAGRLTGAYEQYF.

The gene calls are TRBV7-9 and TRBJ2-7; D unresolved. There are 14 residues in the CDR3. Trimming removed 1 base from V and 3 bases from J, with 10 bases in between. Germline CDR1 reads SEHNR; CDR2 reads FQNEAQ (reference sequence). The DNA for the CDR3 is TGTGCCAGCAGCTTAGAAGATACGGGCTACGAGCAGTACTTC. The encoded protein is CASSLEDTGYEQYF.

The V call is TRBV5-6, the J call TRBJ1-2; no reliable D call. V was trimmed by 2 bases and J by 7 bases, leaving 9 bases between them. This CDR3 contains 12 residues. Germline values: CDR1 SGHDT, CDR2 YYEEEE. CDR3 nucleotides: TGTGCCAGCAGCTTACCTGAGGGTGGCTACACCTTC. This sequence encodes CASSLPEGGYTF.

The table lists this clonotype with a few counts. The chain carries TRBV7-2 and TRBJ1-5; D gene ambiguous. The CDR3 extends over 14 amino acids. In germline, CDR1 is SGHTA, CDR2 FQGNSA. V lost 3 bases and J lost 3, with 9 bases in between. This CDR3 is CASSFQEANQPQHF. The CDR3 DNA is TGTGCCAGCAGCTTCCAGGAGGCCAATCAGCCCCAGCATTTT.

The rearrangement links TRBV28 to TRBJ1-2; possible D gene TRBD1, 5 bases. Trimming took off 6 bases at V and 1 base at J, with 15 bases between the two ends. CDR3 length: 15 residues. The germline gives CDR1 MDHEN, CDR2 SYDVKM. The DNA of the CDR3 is TGTGCCAGCAGGATTGGGGGGACGCGTAACTATGGCTACACCTTC. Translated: CASRIGGTRNYGYTF.

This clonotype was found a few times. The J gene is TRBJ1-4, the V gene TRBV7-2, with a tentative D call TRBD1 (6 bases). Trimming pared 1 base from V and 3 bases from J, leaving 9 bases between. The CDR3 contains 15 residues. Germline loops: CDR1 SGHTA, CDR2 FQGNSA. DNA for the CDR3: TGTGCCAGCAGCTTAGAGGGGGGTGCTAATGAAAAACTGTTTTTT. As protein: CASSLEGGANEKLFF.

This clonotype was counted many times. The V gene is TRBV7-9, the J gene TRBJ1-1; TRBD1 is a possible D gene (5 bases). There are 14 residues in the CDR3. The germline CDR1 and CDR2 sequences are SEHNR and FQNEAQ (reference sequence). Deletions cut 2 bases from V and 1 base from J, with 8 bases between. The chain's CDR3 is CASSLSGPNTEAFF. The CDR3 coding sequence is TGTGCCAGCAGCTTATCAGGGCCGAACACTGAAGCTTTCTTT. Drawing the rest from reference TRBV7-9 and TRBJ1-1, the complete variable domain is DTGVSQNPRHKITKRGQNVTFRCDPISEHNRLYWYRQTLGQGPEFLTYFQNEAQLEKSRLLSDRFSAERPKGSFSTLEIQRTEQGDSAMYLCASSLSGPNTEAFFGQGTRLTVV.

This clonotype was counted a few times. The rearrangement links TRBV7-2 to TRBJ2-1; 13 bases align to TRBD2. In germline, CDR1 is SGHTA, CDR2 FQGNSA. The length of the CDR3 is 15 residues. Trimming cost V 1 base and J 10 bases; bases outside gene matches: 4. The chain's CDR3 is CASSLEGLAGHEQFF. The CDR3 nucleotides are TGTGCCAGCAGCTTAGAGGGACTAGCGGGACACGAGCAGTTCTTC.

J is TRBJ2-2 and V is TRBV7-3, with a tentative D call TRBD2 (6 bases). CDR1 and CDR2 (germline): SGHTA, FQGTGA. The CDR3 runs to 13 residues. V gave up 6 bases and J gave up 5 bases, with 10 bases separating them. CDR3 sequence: CASSGTQTGELFF. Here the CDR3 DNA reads TGTGCCAGCAGTGGGACTCAGACCGGGGAGCTGTTTTTT.

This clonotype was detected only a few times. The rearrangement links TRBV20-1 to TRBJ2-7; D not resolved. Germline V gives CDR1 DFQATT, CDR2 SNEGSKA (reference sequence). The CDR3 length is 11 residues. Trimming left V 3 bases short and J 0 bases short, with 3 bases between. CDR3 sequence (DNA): TGCAGTGCTAGGTACTCCTACGAGCAGTACTTC. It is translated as CSARYSYEQYF.

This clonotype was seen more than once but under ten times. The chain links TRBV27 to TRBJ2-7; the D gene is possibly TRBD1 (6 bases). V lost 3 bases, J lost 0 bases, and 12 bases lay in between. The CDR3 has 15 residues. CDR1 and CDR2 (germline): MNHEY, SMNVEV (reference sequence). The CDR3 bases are TGTGCCAGCAGTTTCTTACAGGGCCCCTCCTACGAGCAGTACTTC. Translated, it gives CASSFLQGPSYEQYF.

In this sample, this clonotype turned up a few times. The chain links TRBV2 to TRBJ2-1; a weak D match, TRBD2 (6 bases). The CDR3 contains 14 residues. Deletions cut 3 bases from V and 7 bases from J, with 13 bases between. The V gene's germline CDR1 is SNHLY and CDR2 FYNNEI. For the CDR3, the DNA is TGTGCCAGCAGTGATAAGGCGGGACGAAATGAGCAGTTCTTC. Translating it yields CASSDKAGRNEQFF. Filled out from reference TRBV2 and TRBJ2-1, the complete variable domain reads EPEVTQTPSHQVTQMGQEVILRCVPISNHLYFYWYRQILGQKVEFLVSFYNNEISEKSEIFDDQFSVERPDGSNFTLKIRSTKLEDSAMYFCASSDKAGRNEQFFGPGTRLTVL.

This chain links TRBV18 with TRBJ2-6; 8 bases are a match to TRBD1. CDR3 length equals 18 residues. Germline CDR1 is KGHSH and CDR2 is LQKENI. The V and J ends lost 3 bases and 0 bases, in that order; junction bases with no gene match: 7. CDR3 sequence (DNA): TGTGCCAGCTCACCTCTTGGGACAGGCCCCTCTGGGGCCAACGTCCTGACTTTC. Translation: CASSPLGTGPSGANVLTF.

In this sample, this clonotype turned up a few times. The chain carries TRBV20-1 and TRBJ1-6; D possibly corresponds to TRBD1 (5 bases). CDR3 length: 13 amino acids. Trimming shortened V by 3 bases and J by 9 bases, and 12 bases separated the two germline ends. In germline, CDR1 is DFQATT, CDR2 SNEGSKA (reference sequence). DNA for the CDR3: TGCAGTGCTAGCACGGGGGTCGGTTCACCCCTCCACTTT. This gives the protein CSASTGVGSPLHF.